This is a list of T cell receptor beta chains from one sample in a study of beta chain features in type 1 diabetes. The data were produced by immunoSEQ multiplex PCR, yet TCRdb's version contains in-frame clones alone and is incomplete. The sample has about 290,000 clones; approximately 8% are singletons. The sample taken for sequencing was central memory CD4+ T cells from blood. These receptors originate from a woman aged 18-30 years in good health. Each CDR3 is given with its conserved first and last residue. A D gene is named only where the DNA matches it firmly. Size is stated for part of the rows, as once, few or many counts, or as a class when the clone is expanded.

V gene	J gene	clone size	D gene	CDR3 protein	CDR3 DNA
TRBV27	TRBJ2-5	few	-	CASKTGYQETQYF	TGTGCCAGTAAGACGGGGTACCAAGAGACCCAGTACTTC
TRBV7-2	TRBJ2-6	few	-	CASSFGHTLSAGANVLTF	TGTGCCAGCAGCTTTGGTCATACCTTAAGCGCTGGGGCCAACGTCCTGACTTTC
TRBV7-9	TRBJ2-1	many	TRBD1	CASSSGTGGYNEQFF	TGTGCCAGCAGCTCGGGGACAGGGGGCTACAATGAGCAGTTCTTC
TRBV9	TRBJ1-3	many	-	CASSVSAGAGNTIYF	TGTGCCAGCAGCGTAAGTGCGGGCGCTGGAAACACCATATATTTT
TRBV5-1	TRBJ2-3	few	-	CASSLRGAEDTQYF	TGCGCCAGCAGCTTGCGGGGGGCAGAAGATACGCAGTATTTT
TRBV10-3	TRBJ2-1	many	TRBD2	CAIKGTIDEQFF	TGTGCCATCAAGGGGACTATTGATGAGCAGTTCTTC
TRBV27	TRBJ1-6	-	TRBD1	CASSAGTGYNSPLHF	TGTGCCAGCAGTGCCGGGACAGGCTATAATTCACCCCTCCACTTT
TRBV9	TRBJ1-3	many	TRBD1	CASSVSRTGGGNTIYF	TGTGCCAGCAGCGTATCCCGAACAGGGGGCGGAAACACCATATATTTT
TRBV7-2	TRBJ1-5	few	TRBD1	CASSQTGANSNQPQHF	TGTGCCAGCAGTCAGACAGGGGCGAATAGCAATCAGCCCCAGCATTTT
TRBV15	TRBJ1-2	-	-	CATSSGRNGYTF	TGTGCCACCAGCAGCGGGAGGAATGGCTACACCTTC
TRBV2	TRBJ2-1	few	TRBD2	CASSPPGLAGSNEQFF	TGTGCCAGCAGTCCTCCGGGACTAGCGGGAAGCAATGAGCAGTTCTTC
TRBV7-8	TRBJ2-1	few	TRBD2	CASSLVLAGTNEQFF	TGTGCCAGCAGCTTAGTTCTAGCGGGGACTAATGAGCAGTTCTTC
TRBV7-6	TRBJ1-5	-	-	CASSRGGYGNQPQHF	TGTGCCAGCAGCCGAGGTGGGTACGGCAATCAGCCCCAGCATTTT
TRBV7-2	TRBJ2-3	few	-	CASSLYGDTQYF	TGTGCCAGCAGCTTGTATGGAGATACGCAGTATTTT
TRBV29-1	TRBJ1-2	-	TRBD1	CSIRTGGNYGYTF	TGCAGCATCCGGACAGGGGGGAACTATGGCTACACCTTC
TRBV6-5	TRBJ2-7	many	TRBD2	CASSESGLAPYEQYF	TGTGCCAGCAGCGAGTCGGGACTAGCTCCCTACGAGCAGTACTTC
TRBV2	TRBJ2-3	-	-	CASGVRTDTQYF	TGTGCCAGCGGAGTTCGGACAGATACGCAGTATTTT
TRBV7-6	TRBJ1-1	-	-	CASSLQKNTEAFF	TGTGCCAGCAGCCTACAAAAGAACACTGAAGCTTTCTTT
TRBV5-1	TRBJ2-3	-	TRBD2	CASSLRLAGDTQYF	TGCGCCAGCAGCTTACGGCTAGCGGGGGACACGCAGTATTTT
TRBV6-5	TRBJ1-5	few	-	CASRFLGASNQPQHF	TGTGCCAGCAGGTTTTTGGGGGCTAGCAATCAGCCCCAGCATTTT
TRBV4-3	TRBJ2-2	few	-	CASSQDESGRGGGELFF	TGCGCCAGCAGCCAAGATGAGTCAGGGAGAGGAGGCGGGGAGCTGTTTTTT
TRBV7-6	TRBJ1-2	many	-	CASSLRAGDYGYTF	TGTGCCAGCAGCTTAAGGGCAGGGGATTATGGCTACACCTTC